These 13 T cell receptor beta chains were all obtained from the same sample, sequenced in a study of regulatory T cells in long-lasting Graves disease (dated by TCRdb to the early 2020s). The receptor library was made with multiplex PCR. Sequencing used an Illumina HiSeq 4000. TCR beta libraries were built with iRepertoire HTBI primers and Arm-PCR amplification of CDR3 regions. TCRdb trimmed public reads at Q25 via fastp, called clones via MiXCR and kept in-frame beta chains. A single entry per CDR3 protein holds the most common genes and DNA from its merged rows. Here the sample has some 370,000 distinct CDR3 sequences; 12% occur a single time. The ten largest account for around 18% of the sample. The sample's time point, from its label and the paper: newly diagnosed GD, antithyroid drugs for less than 3 months. RNA was extracted from PBMCs in TRIzol for both TCR sequencing and RNA sequencing. These data also formed part of another study, on T cells in Graves' hyperthyroidism and ophthalmopathy.

Sequenced material: peripheral blood mononuclear cells (PBMCs), taken at new diagnosis, from a patient treated with antithyroid drugs. The source is a woman aged 18 to 35 with Graves disease. Donor details come from another sample of the same person, matched by shared clones.

In regard to this clonotype: This may stem from a read error, because a much larger clone lies one nucleotide away. The chain recombines TRBV7-8 with TRBJ2-7; D gene unclear. CDR1 and CDR2 from the germline V gene are SGHVS and FQNEAQ. The CDR3 covers 13 residues. The CDR3 coding sequence is TGTGCCAACAGCTTAGGGCAGCGAGGCGAGCAGTACGTC. Its protein is CANSLGQRGEQYV.

This clonotype was picked up many times. The chain combines TRBV15 with TRBJ2-1; 12 bases are a match to TRBD2. V shed 1 base, J shed 7 bases, and the junction held 8 bases outside the gene matches. The germline V gene has CDR1 LNHNV and CDR2 YYDKDF (reference sequence). The CDR3 sequence is 17 residues long. CDR3 sequence reads: CATSRGGLAGSGNEQFF. The CDR3 DNA reads TGTGCCACCAGCAGAGGAGGACTAGCGGGATCTGGAAATGAGCAGTTCTTC.

This clonotype was seen at least ten times. The chain has TRBV18 and TRBJ2-7; D is ambiguous. Per the germline V gene, CDR1 is KGHSH and CDR2 is LQKENI. Deletions cut 5 bases from V and 1 base from J, with 6 bases between. This CDR3 region has 12 residues. As DNA, the CDR3 is TGTGCCAGCTCATCCCGATCCTACGAGCAGTACTTC. This encodes CASSSRSYEQYF.

This clonotype was counted a few times. J is TRBJ2-1 and V is TRBV20-1, with D tentatively TRBD1 (6 bases). Looked up from germline, CDR1 is DFQATT and CDR2 is SNEGSKA (reference sequence). Trimming left V 1 base short and J 4 bases short, with 20 bases between. The CDR3 length is 17 residues. The CDR3 bases are TGCAGTGCTAGAGCCATAGGACAGCTAAAATCATACAATGAGCAGTTCTTC. Amino acid sequence: CSARAIGQLKSYNEQFF.

This clonotype was seen a few times. This chain connects TRBV12-3 or TRBV12-4 to TRBJ2-4, with D perhaps matching TRBD1 or TRBD2 (5 bases each). This CDR3 contains 12 residues. V gave up 7 bases and J gave up 15 bases, with 19 bases separating them. CDR3 amino acids: CASTQPGRGWYF. In DNA, the CDR3 is TGTGCCAGCACCCAGCCGGGTCGGGGCTGGTACTTC.

This clonotype was found many times. The chain couples TRBV12-3 or TRBV12-4 to TRBJ2-3; D perhaps matches TRBD2 (5 bases). Trimming took off 2 bases at V and 2 bases at J, with 11 bases between the two ends. The CDR3 loop spans 15 amino acids. CDR3 nucleotides: TGTGCCAGCAGTTTACTAGCCGGGAACACAGATACGCAGTATTTT. Residues: CASSLLAGNTDTQYF.

In this sample, this clonotype turned up many times. The rearrangement joins TRBV12-5 to TRBJ2-4, with a possible D match to TRBD1 (5 bases). V lost 4 bases to trimming and J lost 3 bases, with 13 bases between them. The CDR3 runs to 15 residues. Germline CDR1 reads LGHNT; CDR2 reads FRNRAP. For the CDR3, the DNA is TGTGCTAGTGGTTGGGGCCTTAGCAGCAAAAACATTCAGTACTTC. It codes for CASGWGLSSKNIQYF.

This clonotype was found many times. At one of its ends the junction is not consistent with the germline gene, which may arise from a read error. The chain combines TRBV7-9 with TRBJ2-1; no definite D call. The CDR3 runs 14 residues. Germline assignment: CDR1 SEHNR and CDR2 FQNEAQ (reference sequence). The CDR3 protein is CASSRSGALDNVIF. In DNA form, the CDR3 reads TGTGCCAGCAGCCGATCAGGTGCCCTAGATAACGTAATCTTC.

This clonotype was seen many times. V gene TRBV2 combines with J gene TRBJ1-1; D perhaps matches TRBD1 (5 bases). The CDR3 has 15 amino acids. V was shortened by 2 bases and J by 3 bases, with 13 bases between the two germline ends. Germline V gene data show CDR1 as SNHLY and CDR2 as FYNNEI. CDR3 DNA: TGTGCCAGCAGTGAATGGGGCAGGAGGTACACTGAAGCTTTCTTT. Its protein product is CASSEWGRRYTEAFF.

This clonotype was observed at least ten times. V gene TRBV2 combines with J gene TRBJ1-1; D is unresolved. Trimming left V 4 bases short and J 0 bases short, with 15 bases between. Germline CDR1 reads SNHLY; CDR2 reads FYNNEI. CDR3 length: 16 residues. CDR3 DNA: TGTGCCAGCAGTGCGGACGGTGTTGGATTGAACACTGAAGCTTTCTTT. Its protein product is CASSADGVGLNTEAFF.

The chain employs TRBV12-5 and TRBJ2-3; possibly TRBD2 for D (5 bases). The germline gives CDR1 LGHNT, CDR2 FRNRAP. The CDR3 sequence is 15 residues long. V gave up 3 bases and J gave up 4 bases, with 14 bases separating them. CDR3 DNA: TGTGCTAGTGGTTTAGGAGGCTACGCTGCAGATACGCAGTATTTT. This translates into CASGLGGYAADTQYF.

This clonotype was seen ten or more times. The chain combines TRBV7-2 with TRBJ1-6; perhaps TRBD1 as D (6 bases). The germline gives CDR1 SGHTA, CDR2 FQGNSA. Trimming removed 3 bases from V and 14 bases from J, with 20 bases in between. The CDR3 is 15 residues long. For the CDR3, the DNA is TGTGCCAGCAGCTTCCAGGACAGACTAACCAGCGCCCTCCACTTT. This gives the protein CASSFQDRLTSALHF. Using reference TRBV7-2 and TRBJ1-6 for the parts outside the CDR3, the full variable domain is GAGVSQSPSNKVTEKGKDVELRCDPISGHTALYWYRQSLGQGLEFLIYFQGNSAPDKSGLPSDRFSAERTGGSVSTLTIQRTQQEDSAVYLCASSFQDRLTSALHFGNGTRLTVT.

This clonotype has at least ten counts. The chain is built from TRBV20-1 and TRBJ1-1; tentative D call: TRBD1 (6 bases). The CDR3 is 12 amino acids. Germline assignment: CDR1 DFQATT and CDR2 SNEGSKA (reference sequence). The ends were cut back, 0 bases at V and 8 bases at J, with 10 bases in the middle. The chain's CDR3 is CSARDKDSEAFF. The CDR3 coding sequence is TGCAGTGCTAGAGATAAGGACAGCGAAGCTTTCTTT.